This TCR beta chain is drawn from a study of shared clonotypes between healthy human individuals. Genomic DNA belonging to each subset was distributed in equal measure over several immunoSEQ plates. Sequencing used immunoSEQ multiplex PCR; TCRdb keeps in-frame clones, though not all of them. The data show roughly 500,000 clones, 81% seen once. This clone has only a few counts. Distinct nucleotide sequences in the sample also encode this CDR3. Trimming removed 7 bases from V and 1 base from J; junction bases left unmatched: 3. The V gene's germline CDR1 is SQVTM and CDR2 ANQGSEA. The CDR3 runs 13 residues.

The V gene is TRBV29-1, the J gene TRBJ2-3; 9 bases match TRBD1. The source of this sequence is a woman aged 40 to 50 in good health. Some clones in this sample may be carry-over from other donors' samples. What was sequenced was PBMCs. For the CDR3, the DNA is TGCAGCGCAAGACAGGGGGGCACAGATACGCAGTATTTT. As protein: CSARQGGTDTQYF.